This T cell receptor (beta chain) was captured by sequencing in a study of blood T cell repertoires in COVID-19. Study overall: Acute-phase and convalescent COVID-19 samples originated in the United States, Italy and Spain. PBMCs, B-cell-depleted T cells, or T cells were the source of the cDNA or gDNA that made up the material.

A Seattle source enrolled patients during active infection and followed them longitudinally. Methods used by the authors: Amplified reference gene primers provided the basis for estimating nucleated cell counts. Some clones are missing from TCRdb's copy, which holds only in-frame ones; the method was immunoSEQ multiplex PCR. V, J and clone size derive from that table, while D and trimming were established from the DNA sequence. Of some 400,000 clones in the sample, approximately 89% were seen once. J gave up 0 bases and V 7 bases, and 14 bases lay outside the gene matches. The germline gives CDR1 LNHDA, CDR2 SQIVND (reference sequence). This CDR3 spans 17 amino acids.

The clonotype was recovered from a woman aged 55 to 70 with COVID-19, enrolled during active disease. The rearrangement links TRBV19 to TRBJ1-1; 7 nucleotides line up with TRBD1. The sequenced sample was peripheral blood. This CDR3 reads CASTPGSGQNMNTEAFF. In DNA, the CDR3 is TGTGCCAGTACCCCAGGGTCGGGACAGAACATGAACACTGAAGCTTTCTTT.